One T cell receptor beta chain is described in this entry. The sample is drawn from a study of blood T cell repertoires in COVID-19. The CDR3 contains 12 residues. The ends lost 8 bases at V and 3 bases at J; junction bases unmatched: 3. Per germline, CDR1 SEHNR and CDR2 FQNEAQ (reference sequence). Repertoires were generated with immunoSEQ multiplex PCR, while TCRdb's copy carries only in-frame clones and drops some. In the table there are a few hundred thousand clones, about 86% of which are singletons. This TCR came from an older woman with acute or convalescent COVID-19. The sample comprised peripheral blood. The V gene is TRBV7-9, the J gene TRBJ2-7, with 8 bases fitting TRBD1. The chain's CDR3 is CASGTGGYEQYF. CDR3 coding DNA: TGTGCCAGCGGCACAGGGGGCTACGAGCAGTACTTC.